Each of the 18 T cell receptor beta chains below was sequenced from the same sample in a study of T cell changes during pregnancy in multiple sclerosis. Generated by immunoSEQ multiplex PCR, the TCRdb table keeps only in-frame clones and is missing some. There are nearly 110,000 clones in the sample; 80% to 95% occur only once, and roughly 1.5% lies in the top ten. Sample: peripheral blood, taken after pregnancy. Source of these receptors: a female donor with multiple sclerosis, enrolled in a pregnancy study.

The chain couples TRBV30 to TRBJ1-1; 10 bases agree with TRBD1. The CDR3 covers 13 residues. The germline V gene has CDR1 GTSNPN and CDR2 SVGIG (reference sequence). V shed 4 bases and J 4 bases; nucleotides not matched to a gene: 3. As DNA, the CDR3 is TGTGCCTGGACGCGGGACAGGGGCACTGAAGCTTTCTTT. It yields the protein CAWTRDRGTEAFF.

In its sample, this clone was seen once. This rearrangement joins TRBV5-4 to TRBJ2-7; the match to TRBD1 covers 9 bases. Germline V gene sequence: CDR1 SGHNT, CDR2 YYREEE (reference sequence). V trimming: 4 bases; J trimming: 2 bases; junction bases outside the gene matches: 7. The CDR3 runs to 15 residues. The CDR3 DNA follows: TGTGCCAGCAGCGACGGACAGGGGACGGCCTACGAGCAGTACTTC. Translating gives CASSDGQGTAYEQYF.

This sequence joins TRBV27 and TRBJ1-2; tentative D call: TRBD1 (5 bases). Between the trimmed V and J ends, which lost 6 bases and 4 bases, there was a span of 6 bases. This CDR3 region has 11 residues. CDR1 and CDR2 from the germline V gene are MNHEY and SMNVEV (reference sequence). This chain's CDR3 is CASRGGYGYTF. The CDR3 DNA reads as TGTGCCAGCAGGGGGGGCTATGGCTACACCTTC.

The chain joins TRBV29-1 to TRBJ1-2; D is possibly TRBD1 (6 bases). The CDR3 is made up of 13 amino acids. The germline CDR1 and CDR2 sequences are SQVTM and ANQGSEA. V lost 4 bases to trimming and J lost 4 bases, with 13 bases between them. The CDR3 DNA sequence: TGCAGCGTTGGACAGGATTTAATCTATGGCTACACCTTC. Protein: CSVGQDLIYGYTF.

V gene TRBV27 combines with J gene TRBJ1-3; 7 bases are shared with TRBD1. Losses at the gene ends were 0 bases for V and 8 bases for J; bases not matched to a gene: 1. The CDR3 loop spans 13 amino acids. Germline CDR1 is MNHEY and CDR2 is SMNVEV (reference sequence). The CDR3, as DNA: TGTGCCAGCAGTTTATCAAGGGGGCACACCATATATTTT. Translating it yields CASSLSRGHTIYF.

The J gene is TRBJ2-1, the V gene TRBV6-1; D remains unclear. CDR3 length: 14 residues. CDR1 is MNHNS and CDR2 is SASEGT in the germline V gene. Trimming stripped 1 base from V and 12 bases from J, with 16 bases between. The CDR3 sequence: CASSEGGGGSRQFF. CDR3 bases: TGTGCCAGCAGTGAAGGCGGTGGTGGGTCCAGGCAGTTCTTC.

The chain joins TRBV6-1 to TRBJ2-3; 9 bases align to TRBD2. Germline V gene lookup returns CDR1 MNHNS and CDR2 SASEGT. V shed 2 bases, J shed 6 bases, and the junction held 6 bases outside the gene matches. The CDR3 consists of 15 residues. As DNA, the CDR3 is TGTGCCAGCAGTGAACAGAGCGGGAGGTATGATACGCAGTATTTT. Encoded protein: CASSEQSGRYDTQYF.

This sequence joins TRBV19 and TRBJ1-1; 7 positions agree with TRBD1. Germline trimming cut 11 bases from V and 3 bases from J; bases unmatched to any gene: 12. From germline, CDR1 is LNHDA and CDR2 SQIVND (reference sequence). The CDR3 loop spans 14 amino acids. This CDR3 reads CAVRSRGRDTEAFF. The CDR3, as DNA: TGTGCCGTTCGATCGAGGGGGCGGGACACTGAAGCTTTCTTT.

The chain is built from TRBV7-8 and TRBJ2-3, with 9 positions matching TRBD2. After removal of 1 base from V and 11 bases from J, the junction contained 16 bases not matched to a gene. The CDR3 spans 17 residues. The germline CDR1 and CDR2 sequences are SGHVS and FQNEAQ. CDR3 sequence (DNA): TGTGCCAGCAGCTTAGACGGCCGGCTAGCGGGGTCCCGCGGGCAGTATTTT. Amino acids: CASSLDGRLAGSRGQYF.

The chain couples TRBV27 to TRBJ2-7, with D maybe TRBD2 (6 bases). With 2 bases removed from V and 2 bases from J, the gap between germline ends came to 31 bases. The CDR3 has 21 residues. Germline V lookup: CDR1 MNHEY, CDR2 SMNVEV (reference sequence). CDR3 sequence (DNA): TGTGCCAGCAGTTTACGGGGACGACTAGACTGGAAGTGGACGCGAACCTACGAGCAGTACTTC. It translates to CASSLRGRLDWKWTRTYEQYF.

This chain's CDR3 is CASSTFTSGLTTGELFF. DNA of the CDR3: TGTGCCAGCAGCACCTTTACTAGCGGTTTGACTACCGGGGAGCTGTTTTTT. The chain couples TRBV7-8 to TRBJ2-2; the match to TRBD2 covers 8 bases. Germline CDR1 reads SGHVS; CDR2 reads FQNEAQ. This CDR3 has 17 residues. The J segment lost 5 bases and the V segment lost 5 bases, leaving 13 bases of the junction unmatched.

Worth noting for this clone: A junction boundary mismatches the germline segment, possibly from a read error. This chain uses TRBV29-1 with TRBJ1-4, with a weak D call TRBD1 (6 bases). CDR3 length equals 11 residues. CDR1 SQVTM and CDR2 ANQGSEA come from the germline V gene. The CDR3 nucleotides are TGCAGCGTGGAAGACAGGGAAAAACTGTTTTTT. Residues: CSVEDREKLFF.

The chain uses TRBV4-2 and TRBJ1-1, with 11 bases matching TRBD1. Germline V gene data show CDR1 as LGHNA and CDR2 as YNFKEQ. CDR3 length: 15 amino acids. The V segment lost 1 base and the J segment 5 bases; nucleotides outside the gene matches: 3. The DNA for the CDR3 is TGTGCCAGCAGCCAAGGGGACAGGGGGTGGACTGAAGCTTTCTTT. Encoded protein: CASSQGDRGWTEAFF.

This clone is a singleton in its sample. The rearrangement uses TRBV6-1 and TRBJ2-7, with a weak D call TRBD2 (5 bases). Trimming removed 5 bases from V and 2 bases from J, with 7 bases in between. Germline CDR1 reads MNHNS; CDR2 reads SASEGT. There are 12 residues in the CDR3. The CDR3 loop reads CASSLATYEQYF. DNA of the CDR3: TGTGCCAGCAGTCTAGCCACCTACGAGCAGTACTTC.

The chain is built from TRBV19 and TRBJ2-1; 7 bases agree with TRBD2. The CDR3 sequence is 12 residues long. The trim removed 4 bases at V and 6 bases at J, leaving 0 bases unmatched. Germline V gene lookup returns CDR1 LNHDA and CDR2 SQIVND (reference sequence). CDR3 region: CASSRLANEQFF. In DNA form, the CDR3 reads TGTGCCAGTAGTAGACTAGCCAATGAGCAGTTCTTC.

The rearrangement uses TRBV5-5 and TRBJ1-2; TRBD1 is a possible D gene (6 bases). V lost 4 bases to trimming and J lost 7 bases, with 11 bases between them. The CDR3 runs to 12 residues. Germline V gives CDR1 SGHKS, CDR2 YYEKEE (reference sequence). CDR3 residues: CASSEGVGGYTF. In DNA form, the CDR3 reads TGTGCCAGCAGCGAGGGGGTAGGTGGCTACACCTTC.

V is TRBV5-8 and J is TRBJ2-3, with TRBD1 matching over 8 bases. J gave up 7 bases and V 1 base, and 5 bases lay outside the gene matches. Germline V gene sequence: CDR1 SGHTS, CDR2 YDEGEE. The CDR3 contains 14 residues. The CDR3 DNA reads TGTGCCAGCAGCTTGAAGCAGGGGGCTTATACGCAGTATTTT. As protein: CASSLKQGAYTQYF.

The V call is TRBV6-1, the J call TRBJ1-1, with D uncertain. The germline gives CDR1 MNHNS, CDR2 SASEGT. The germline V and J ends were trimmed by 1 base and 3 bases, with 21 bases remaining between them. This CDR3 region has 18 residues. CDR3 bases: TGTGCCAGCAGTGAAGGTCGACGAGGGTTCGTTCTCGACACTGAAGCTTTCTTT. This encodes CASSEGRRGFVLDTEAFF.